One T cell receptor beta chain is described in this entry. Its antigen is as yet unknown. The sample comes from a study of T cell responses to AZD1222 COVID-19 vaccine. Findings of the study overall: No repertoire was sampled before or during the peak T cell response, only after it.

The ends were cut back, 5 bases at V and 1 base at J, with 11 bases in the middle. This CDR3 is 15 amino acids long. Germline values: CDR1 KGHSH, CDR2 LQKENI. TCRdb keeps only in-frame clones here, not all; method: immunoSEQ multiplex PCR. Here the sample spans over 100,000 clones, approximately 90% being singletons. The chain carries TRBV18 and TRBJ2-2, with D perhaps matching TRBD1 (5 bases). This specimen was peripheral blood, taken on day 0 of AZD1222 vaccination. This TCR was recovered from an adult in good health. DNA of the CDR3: TGTGCCAGCTCAGACCAACAGGTGAACACCGGGGAGCTGTTTTTT. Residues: CASSDQQVNTGELFF.